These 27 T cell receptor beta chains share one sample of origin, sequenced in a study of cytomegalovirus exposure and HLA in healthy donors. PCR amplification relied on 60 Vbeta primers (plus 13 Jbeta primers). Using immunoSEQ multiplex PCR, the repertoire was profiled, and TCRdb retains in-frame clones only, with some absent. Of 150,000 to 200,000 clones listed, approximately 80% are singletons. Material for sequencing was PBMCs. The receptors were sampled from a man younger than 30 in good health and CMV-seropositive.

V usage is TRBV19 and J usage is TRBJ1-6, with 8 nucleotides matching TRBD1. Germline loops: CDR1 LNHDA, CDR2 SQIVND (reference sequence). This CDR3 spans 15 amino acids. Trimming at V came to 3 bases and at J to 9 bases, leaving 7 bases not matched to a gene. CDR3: CASSIHGQGGSPLHF. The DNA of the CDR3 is TGTGCCAGTAGTATCCACGGACAGGGAGGTTCACCCCTCCACTTT.

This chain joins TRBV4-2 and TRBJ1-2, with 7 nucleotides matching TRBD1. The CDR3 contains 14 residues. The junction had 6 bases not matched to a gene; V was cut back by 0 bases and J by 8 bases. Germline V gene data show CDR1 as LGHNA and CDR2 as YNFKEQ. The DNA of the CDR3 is TGTGCCAGCAGCCAAGATGGGACAGAATGGGGCTACACCTTC. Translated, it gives CASSQDGTEWGYTF.

As DNA, the CDR3 is TGTGCCAGCAGCCGGCAGGGGGCCGGCACAGATACGCAGTATTTT. It codes for CASSRQGAGTDTQYF. This chain uses TRBV11-3 with TRBJ2-3; 8 bases agree with TRBD1. Germline assignment: CDR1 SGHNT and CDR2 YENEEA. The V and J ends lost 5 bases and 1 base, in that order; junction bases with no gene match: 5. This CDR3 is 15 amino acids long.

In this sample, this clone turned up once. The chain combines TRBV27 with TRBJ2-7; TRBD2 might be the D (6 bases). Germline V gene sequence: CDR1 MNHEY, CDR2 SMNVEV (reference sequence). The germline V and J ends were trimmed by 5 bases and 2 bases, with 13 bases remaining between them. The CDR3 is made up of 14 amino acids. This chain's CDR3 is CASSTIGGAYEQYF. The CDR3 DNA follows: TGTGCCAGCAGTACGATCGGGGGAGCCTACGAGCAGTACTTC.

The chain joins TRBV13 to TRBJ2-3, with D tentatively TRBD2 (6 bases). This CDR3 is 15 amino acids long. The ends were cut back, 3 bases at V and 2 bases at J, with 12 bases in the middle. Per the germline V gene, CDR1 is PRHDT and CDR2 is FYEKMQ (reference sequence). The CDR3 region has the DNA TGTGCCAGCAGCTTCGTCGGGGGTTTCACAGATACGCAGTATTTT. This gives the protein CASSFVGGFTDTQYF. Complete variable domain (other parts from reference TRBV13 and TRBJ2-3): AAGVIQSPRHLIKEKRETATLKCYPIPRHDTVYWYQQGPGQDPQFLISFYEKMQSDKGSIPDRFSAQQFSDYHSELNMSSLELGDSALYFCASSFVGGFTDTQYFGPGTRLTVL.

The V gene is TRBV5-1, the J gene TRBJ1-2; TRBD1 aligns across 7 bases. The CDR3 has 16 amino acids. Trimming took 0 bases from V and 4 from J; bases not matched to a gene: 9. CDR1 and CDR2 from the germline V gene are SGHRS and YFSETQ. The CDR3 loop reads CASSLAHRQGAYGYTF. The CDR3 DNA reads TGCGCCAGCAGCTTGGCCCATAGACAGGGTGCCTATGGCTACACCTTC.

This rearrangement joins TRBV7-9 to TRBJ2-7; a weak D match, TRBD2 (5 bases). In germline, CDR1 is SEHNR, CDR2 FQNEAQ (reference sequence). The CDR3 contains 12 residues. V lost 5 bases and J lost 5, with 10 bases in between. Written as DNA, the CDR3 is TGTGCCAGCAGCCCACTAGGGAACGAGCAGTACTTC. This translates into CASSPLGNEQYF.

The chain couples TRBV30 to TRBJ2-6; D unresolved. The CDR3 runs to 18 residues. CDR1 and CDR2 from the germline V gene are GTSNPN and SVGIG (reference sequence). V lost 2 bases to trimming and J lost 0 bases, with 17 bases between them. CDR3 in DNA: TGTGCCTGGAGTCTTCCGTCAGGTCATCACTCTGGGGCCAACGTCCTGACTTTC. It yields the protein CAWSLPSGHHSGANVLTF.

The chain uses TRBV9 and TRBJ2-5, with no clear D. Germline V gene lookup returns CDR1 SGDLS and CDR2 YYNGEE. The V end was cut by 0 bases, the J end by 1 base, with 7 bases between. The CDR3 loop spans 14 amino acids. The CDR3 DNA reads TGTGCCAGCAGCGTAGGTCCTAGCCAAGAGACCCAGTACTTC. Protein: CASSVGPSQETQYF.

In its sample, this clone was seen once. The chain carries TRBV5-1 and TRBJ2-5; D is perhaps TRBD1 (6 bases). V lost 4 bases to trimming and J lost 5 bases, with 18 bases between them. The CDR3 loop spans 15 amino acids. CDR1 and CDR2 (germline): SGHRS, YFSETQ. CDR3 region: CASSRTGTPAETQYF. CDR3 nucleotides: TGCGCCAGCAGCCGAACCGGGACACCCGCTGAGACCCAGTACTTC.

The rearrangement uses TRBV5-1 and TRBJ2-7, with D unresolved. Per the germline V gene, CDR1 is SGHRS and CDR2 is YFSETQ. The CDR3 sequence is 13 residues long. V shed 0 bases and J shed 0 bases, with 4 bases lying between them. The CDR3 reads CASSLDISYEQYF. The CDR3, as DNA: TGCGCCAGCAGCTTGGACATCTCCTACGAGCAGTACTTC.

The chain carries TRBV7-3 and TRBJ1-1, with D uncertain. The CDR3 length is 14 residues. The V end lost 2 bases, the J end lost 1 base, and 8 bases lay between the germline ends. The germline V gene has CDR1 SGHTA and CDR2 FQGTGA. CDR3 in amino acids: CASSLGLPNTEAFF. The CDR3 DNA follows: TGTGCCAGCAGCTTAGGACTACCGAACACTGAAGCTTTCTTT.

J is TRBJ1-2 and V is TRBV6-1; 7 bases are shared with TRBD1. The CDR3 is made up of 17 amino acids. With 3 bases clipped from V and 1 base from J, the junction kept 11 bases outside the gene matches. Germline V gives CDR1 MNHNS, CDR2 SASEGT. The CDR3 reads CASSERPKGQFNYGYTF. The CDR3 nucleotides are TGTGCCAGCAGTGAGAGACCAAAGGGACAGTTTAACTATGGCTACACCTTC.

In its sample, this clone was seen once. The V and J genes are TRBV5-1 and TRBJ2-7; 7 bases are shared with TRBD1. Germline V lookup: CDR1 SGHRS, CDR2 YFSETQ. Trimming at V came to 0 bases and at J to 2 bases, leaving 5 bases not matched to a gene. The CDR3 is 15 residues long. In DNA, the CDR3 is TGCGCCAGCAGCTTGGAAGGGGGCCCACCCTACGAGCAGTACTTC. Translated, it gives CASSLEGGPPYEQYF.

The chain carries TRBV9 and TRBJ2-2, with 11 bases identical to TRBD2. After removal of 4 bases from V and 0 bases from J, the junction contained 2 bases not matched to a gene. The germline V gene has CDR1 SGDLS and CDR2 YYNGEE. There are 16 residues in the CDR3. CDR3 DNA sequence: TGTGCCAGCAGCCCTAGCGGGGGGCCGAACACCGGGGAGCTGTTTTTT. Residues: CASSPSGGPNTGELFF. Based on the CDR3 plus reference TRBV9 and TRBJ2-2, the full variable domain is DSGVTQTPKHLITATGQRVTLRCSPRSGDLSVYWYQQSLDQGLQFLIQYYNGEERAKGNILERFSAQQFPDLHSELNLSSLELGDSALYFCASSPSGGPNTGELFFGEGSRLTVL.

In nucleotides, the CDR3 is TGTGCCACCCACAGTACTAACTATGGCTACACCTTC. Residues: CATHSTNYGYTF. This chain joins TRBV6-5 and TRBJ1-2, with D hard to call. V was shortened by 10 bases and J by 0 bases, with 9 bases between the two germline ends. CDR1 is MNHEY and CDR2 is SVGAGI in the germline V gene. The CDR3 is 12 amino acids.

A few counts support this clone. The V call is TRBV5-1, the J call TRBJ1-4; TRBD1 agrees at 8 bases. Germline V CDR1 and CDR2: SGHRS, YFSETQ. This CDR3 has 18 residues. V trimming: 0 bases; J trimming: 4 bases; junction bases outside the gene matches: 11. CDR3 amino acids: CASSLVTGVDYYNEKLFF. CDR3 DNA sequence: TGCGCCAGCAGCTTGGTGACAGGGGTAGATTATTATAATGAAAAACTGTTTTTT.

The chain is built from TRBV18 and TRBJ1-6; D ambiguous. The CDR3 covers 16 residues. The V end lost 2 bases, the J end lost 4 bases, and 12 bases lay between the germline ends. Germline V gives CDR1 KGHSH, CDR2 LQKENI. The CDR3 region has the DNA TGTGCCAGCTCACCAAATCGGCAGGATTATAATTCACCCCTCCACTTT. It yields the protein CASSPNRQDYNSPLHF.

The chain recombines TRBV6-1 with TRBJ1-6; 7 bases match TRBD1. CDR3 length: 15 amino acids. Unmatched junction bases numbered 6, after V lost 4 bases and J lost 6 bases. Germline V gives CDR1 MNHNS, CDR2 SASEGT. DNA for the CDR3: TGTGCCAGCAGTGTAACGGGACAGCTTAATTCACCCCTCCACTTT. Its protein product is CASSVTGQLNSPLHF.

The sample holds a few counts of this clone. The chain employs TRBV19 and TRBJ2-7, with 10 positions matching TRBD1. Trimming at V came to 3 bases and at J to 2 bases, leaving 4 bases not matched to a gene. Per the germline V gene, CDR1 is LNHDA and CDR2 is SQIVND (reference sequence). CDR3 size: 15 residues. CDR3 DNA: TGTGCCAGTAGTATCCTGGACAGGGGGGCCTACGAGCAGTACTTC. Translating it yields CASSILDRGAYEQYF.

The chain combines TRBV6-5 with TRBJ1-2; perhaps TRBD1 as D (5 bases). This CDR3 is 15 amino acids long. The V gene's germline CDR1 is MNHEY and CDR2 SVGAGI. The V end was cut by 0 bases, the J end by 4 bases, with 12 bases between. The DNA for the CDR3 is TGTGCCAGCAGTTACTCCCAGGGTAACCCCTATGGCTACACCTTC. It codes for CASSYSQGNPYGYTF.

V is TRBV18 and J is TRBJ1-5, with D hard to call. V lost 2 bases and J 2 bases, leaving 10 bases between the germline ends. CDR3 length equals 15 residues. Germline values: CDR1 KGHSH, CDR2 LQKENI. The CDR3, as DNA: TGTGCCAGCTCACCATACGGAGACGGCAATCAGCCCCAGCATTTT. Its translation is CASSPYGDGNQPQHF.

CDR3 in DNA: TGTGCCAGCAGCCAAGATCTAGCGGGGGGGCGGTACGAGCAGTACTTC. Its protein is CASSQDLAGGRYEQYF. J is TRBJ2-7 and V is TRBV4-2; 12 nucleotides agree with TRBD2. V shed 0 bases, J shed 4 bases, and the junction held 4 bases outside the gene matches. This CDR3 has 16 residues. CDR1 is LGHNA and CDR2 is YNFKEQ in the germline V gene.

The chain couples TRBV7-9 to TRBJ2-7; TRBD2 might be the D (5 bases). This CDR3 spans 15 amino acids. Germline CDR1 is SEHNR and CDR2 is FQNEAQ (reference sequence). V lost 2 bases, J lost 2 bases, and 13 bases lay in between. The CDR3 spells CASSLTSGPPYEQYF. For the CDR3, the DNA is TGTGCCAGCAGCTTAACCAGCGGACCTCCCTACGAGCAGTACTTC.

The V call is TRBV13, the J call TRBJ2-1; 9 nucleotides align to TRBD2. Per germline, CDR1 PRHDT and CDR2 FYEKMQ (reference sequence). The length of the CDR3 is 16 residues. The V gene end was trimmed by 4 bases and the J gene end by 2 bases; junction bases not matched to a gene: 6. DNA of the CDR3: TGTGCCAGCAGCTCCCAGACTAGCGGAGCCTACAATGAGCAGTTCTTC. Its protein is CASSSQTSGAYNEQFF.

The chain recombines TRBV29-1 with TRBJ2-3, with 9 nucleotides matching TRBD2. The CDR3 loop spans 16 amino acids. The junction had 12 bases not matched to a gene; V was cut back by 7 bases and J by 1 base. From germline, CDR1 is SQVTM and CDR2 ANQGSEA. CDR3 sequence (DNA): TGCAGCGCCCAAGGGAGTAGCGGGAGAGGCACAGATACGCAGTATTTT. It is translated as CSAQGSSGRGTDTQYF.

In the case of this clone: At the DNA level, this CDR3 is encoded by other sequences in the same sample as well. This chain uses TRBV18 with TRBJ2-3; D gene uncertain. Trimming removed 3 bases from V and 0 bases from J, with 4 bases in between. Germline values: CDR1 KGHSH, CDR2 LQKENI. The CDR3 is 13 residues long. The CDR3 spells CASSPGSTDTQYF. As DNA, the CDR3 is TGTGCCAGCTCACCCGGGAGCACAGATACGCAGTATTTT.